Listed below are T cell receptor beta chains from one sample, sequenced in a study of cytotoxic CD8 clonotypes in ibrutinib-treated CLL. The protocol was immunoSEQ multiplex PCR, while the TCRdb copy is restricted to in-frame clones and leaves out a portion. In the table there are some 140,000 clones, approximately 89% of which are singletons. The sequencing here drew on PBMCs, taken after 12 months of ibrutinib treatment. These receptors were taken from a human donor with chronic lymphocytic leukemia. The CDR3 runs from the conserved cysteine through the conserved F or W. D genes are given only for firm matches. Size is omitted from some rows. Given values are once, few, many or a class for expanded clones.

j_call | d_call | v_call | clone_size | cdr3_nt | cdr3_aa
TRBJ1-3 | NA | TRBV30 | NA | TGTGCCTGGAGATCGGGAAACACCATATATTTT | CAWRSGNTIYF
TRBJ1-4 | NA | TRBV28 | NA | TGTGCCAGCAGAACGAGGACATGGCGGATGAAGGCAACTAATGAAAAACTGTTTTTT | CASRTRTWRMKATNEKLFF
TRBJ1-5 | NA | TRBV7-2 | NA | TGTGCCAGCAGTATCACCCAAACCGGAGAGCCCCAGCATTTT | CASSITQTGEPQHF
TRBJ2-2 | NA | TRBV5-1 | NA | TGCGCCAGCACACGGGACACAGCCAGTACGACCGGGGAGCTGTTTTTT | CASTRDTASTTGELFF
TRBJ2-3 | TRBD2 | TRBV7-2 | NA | TGTGCCAGCAGCTTAAGCGGGATTAACACAGATACGCAGTATTTT | CASSLSGINTDTQYF
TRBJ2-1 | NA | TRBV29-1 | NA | TGCAGCGTTGATAGTGTGAATGAGCAGTTCTTC | CSVDSVNEQFF
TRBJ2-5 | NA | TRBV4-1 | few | TGCGCCAGCAGCCAAGATCCCTACCAAGAGACCCAGTACTTC | CASSQDPYQETQYF
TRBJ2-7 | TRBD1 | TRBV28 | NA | TGTGCCAGCAGTTCGAGAGGGGGCTTCCTCGCCTACGAGCAGTACTTC | CASSSRGGFLAYEQYF
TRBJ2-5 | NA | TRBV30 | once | TGTGCCTGGAGTTTATTGGAGAGGGAGACCCAGTACTTC | CAWSLLERETQYF
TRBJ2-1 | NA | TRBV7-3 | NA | TGTGCCAGCAGCCACCCCCCGGGTGAGCAGTTCTTC | CASSHPPGEQFF
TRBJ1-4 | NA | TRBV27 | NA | TGTGCCAGCAGTTTATCCGAGGCAGCCCATGAAAAACTGTTTTTT | CASSLSEAAHEKLFF
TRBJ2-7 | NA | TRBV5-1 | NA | TGCGCCAGCAGCTTACAGGCTAGCTCCTACGAGCAGTACTTC | CASSLQASSYEQYF
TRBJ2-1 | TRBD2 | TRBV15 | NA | TGTGCCACCAGCAGAGACCTGGGACTAGCCCGAGAGCAGTTCTTC | CATSRDLGLAREQFF
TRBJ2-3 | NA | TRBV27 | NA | TGTGCCAGCGGAGTTCGGGGAGATACGCAGTATTTT | CASGVRGDTQYF
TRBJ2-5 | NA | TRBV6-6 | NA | TGTGCCAGCACTACGTGGTGGGGGAGAAGAGAGACCCAGTACTTC | CASTTWWGRRETQYF
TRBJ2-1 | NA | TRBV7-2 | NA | TGTGCCAGCAGCTTGGACGGACGGAACAATGAGCAGTTCTTC | CASSLDGRNNEQFF
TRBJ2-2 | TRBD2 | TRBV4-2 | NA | TGTGCCAGCAGATGGGGGGGAGCCGGGGAGCTGTTTTTT | CASRWGGAGELFF
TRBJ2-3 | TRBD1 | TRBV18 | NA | TGTGCCAGCTCACCACCGTCCGGACAGGGTTTTACAGATACGCAGTATTTT | CASSPPSGQGFTDTQYF
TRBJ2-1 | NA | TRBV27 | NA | TGTGCCAGCAGTTCTCGAGCCCGGGAGCCGAATGAGCAGTTCTTC | CASSSRAREPNEQFF
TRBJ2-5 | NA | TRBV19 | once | TGTGCCAGTAGTATGGCAGGAACAGAGACCCAGTACTTC | CASSMAGTETQYF
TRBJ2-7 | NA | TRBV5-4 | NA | TGTGCCAGCAGCTTGATCTCAGATGAGCAGTACTTC | CASSLISDEQYF
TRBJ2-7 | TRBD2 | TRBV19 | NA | TGTGCCAGTAGTACTAGCGGGTACGAGCAGTACTTC | CASSTSGYEQYF
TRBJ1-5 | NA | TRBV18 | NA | TGTGCCAGCTCCAAGAGGGCAGCCAGGGAGGGCGCGGATCAGCCCCAGCATTTT | CASSKRAAREGADQPQHF
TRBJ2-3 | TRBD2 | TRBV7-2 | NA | TGTGCCAGCAGCTCGGGACTAGCGGGAGGCACAGATACGCAGTATTTT | CASSSGLAGGTDTQYF
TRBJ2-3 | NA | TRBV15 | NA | TGTGCCACCAGCAGAGAATTGCCCGGCACAGATACGCAGTATTTT | CATSRELPGTDTQYF
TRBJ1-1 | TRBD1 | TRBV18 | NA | TGTGCCAGCTCACCAGCGTCGGACAGGGGGACTGAAGCTTTCTTT | CASSPASDRGTEAFF